This TCR beta chain derives from a study of sequential checkpoint blockade in melanoma. Turning to the study itself: Maintenance nivolumab came after either treatment sequence. TCRβ was sequenced from DNA of about 94 pretreatment tumors. More than 20 patients had tumor biopsies before treatment and at week 13.

Sequencing used immunoSEQ multiplex PCR; TCRdb keeps in-frame clones, though not all of them. The sample holds some 9,200 clones, more than 20% seen once. V was cut by 4 bases and J by 7 bases, with 24 bases left in between. Germline V gene sequence: CDR1 SGHRS, CDR2 YFSETQ. The CDR3 spans 17 residues. The sample's treatment: randomized to nivolumab then ipilimumab (arm A) or the reverse (arm B). Study results and limitations: About 30 times likelier clinical benefit followed increased tumor T-cell fraction and clonality.

A note on this clone: The target antigen is unknown.

The sample was tumor tissue (inferred from file names), taken from a patient given nivolumab and ipilimumab in sequence. This receptor was taken from a human donor with melanoma. The chain has TRBV5-1 and TRBJ2-1; D is possibly TRBD1 (5 bases). The CDR3 DNA follows: TGCGCCAGCAGCCCACCGCCTAGGAGCCAAGCAGGGAATGAGCAGTTCTTC. Protein product: CASSPPPRSQAGNEQFF.